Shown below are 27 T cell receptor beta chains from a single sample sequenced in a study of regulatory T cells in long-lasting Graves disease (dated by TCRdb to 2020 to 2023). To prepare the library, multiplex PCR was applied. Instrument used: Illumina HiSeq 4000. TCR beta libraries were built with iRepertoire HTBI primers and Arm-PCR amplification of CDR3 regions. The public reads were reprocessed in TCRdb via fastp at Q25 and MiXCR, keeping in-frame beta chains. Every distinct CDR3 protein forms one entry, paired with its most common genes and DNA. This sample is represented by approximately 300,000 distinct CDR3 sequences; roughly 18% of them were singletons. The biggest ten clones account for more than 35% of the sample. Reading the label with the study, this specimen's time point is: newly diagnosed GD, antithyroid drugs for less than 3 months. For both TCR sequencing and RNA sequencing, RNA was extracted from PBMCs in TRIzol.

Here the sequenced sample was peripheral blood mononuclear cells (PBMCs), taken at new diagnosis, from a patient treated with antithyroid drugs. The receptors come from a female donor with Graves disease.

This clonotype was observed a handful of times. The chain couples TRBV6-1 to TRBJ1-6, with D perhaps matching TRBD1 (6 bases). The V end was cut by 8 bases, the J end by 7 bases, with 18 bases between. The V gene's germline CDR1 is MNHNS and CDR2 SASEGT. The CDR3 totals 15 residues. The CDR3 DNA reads TGTGCCAGCTCAGGTTTGGGGGCTAGGAATTCACCCCTCCACTTT. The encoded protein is CASSGLGARNSPLHF.

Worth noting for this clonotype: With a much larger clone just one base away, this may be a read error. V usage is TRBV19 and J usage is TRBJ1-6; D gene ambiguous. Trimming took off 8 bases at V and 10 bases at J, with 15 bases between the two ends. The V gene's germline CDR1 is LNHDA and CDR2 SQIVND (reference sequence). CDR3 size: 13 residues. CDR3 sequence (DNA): TGTGCCAGTGCGGTGGAGGGTCGATCACCCCTCCACTTT. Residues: CASAVEGRSPLHF.

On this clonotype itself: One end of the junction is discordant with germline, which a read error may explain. The CDR3 is CAWRVLGRELFF. CDR3 sequence (DNA): TGTGCCTGGCGTGTACTCGGGAGGGAGCTGTTTTTT. The rearrangement links TRBV30 to TRBJ2-2, with a possible D match to TRBD2 (5 bases). CDR1 and CDR2 from the germline V gene are GTSNPN and SVGIG (reference sequence). The length of the CDR3 is 12 residues.

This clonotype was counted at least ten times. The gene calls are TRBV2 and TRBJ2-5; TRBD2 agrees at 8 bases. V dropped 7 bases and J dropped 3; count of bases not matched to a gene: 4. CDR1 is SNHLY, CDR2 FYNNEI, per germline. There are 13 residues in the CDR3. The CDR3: CASNTAGEETQYF. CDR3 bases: TGTGCCAGCAACACAGCGGGGGAAGAGACCCAGTACTTC. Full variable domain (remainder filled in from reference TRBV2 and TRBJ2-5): EPEVTQTPSHQVTQMGQEVILRCVPISNHLYFYWYRQILGQKVEFLVSFYNNEISEKSEIFDDQFSVERPDGSNFTLKIRSTKLEDSAMYFCASNTAGEETQYFGPGTRLLVL.

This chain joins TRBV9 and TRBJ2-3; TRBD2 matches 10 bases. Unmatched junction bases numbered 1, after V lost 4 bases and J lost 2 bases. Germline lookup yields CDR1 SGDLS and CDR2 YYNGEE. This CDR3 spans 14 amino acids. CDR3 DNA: TGTGCCAGCAGCACTAGCGGGACCACAGATACGCAGTATTTT. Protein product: CASSTSGTTDTQYF.

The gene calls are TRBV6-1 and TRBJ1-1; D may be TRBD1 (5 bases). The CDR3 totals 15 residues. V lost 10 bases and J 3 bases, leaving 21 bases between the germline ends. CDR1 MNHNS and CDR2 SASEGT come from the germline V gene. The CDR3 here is CATKVEGRRYTEAFF. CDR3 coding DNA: TGTGCCACCAAAGTCGAGGGGCGAAGGTACACTGAAGCTTTCTTT.

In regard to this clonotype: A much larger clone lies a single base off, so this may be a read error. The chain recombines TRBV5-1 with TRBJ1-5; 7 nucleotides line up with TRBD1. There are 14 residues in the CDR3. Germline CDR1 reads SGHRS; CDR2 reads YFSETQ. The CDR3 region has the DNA TGCGCCAGCAGCCCAGAGATCGGGGGACAGCCCCACCATTTT. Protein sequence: CASSPEIGGQPHHF.

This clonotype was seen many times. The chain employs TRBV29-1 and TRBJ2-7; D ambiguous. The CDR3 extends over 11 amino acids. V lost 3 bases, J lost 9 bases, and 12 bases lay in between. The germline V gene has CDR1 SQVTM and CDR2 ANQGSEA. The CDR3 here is CSVEVPTGQYF. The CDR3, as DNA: TGCAGCGTTGAGGTTCCTACGGGGCAGTACTTC.

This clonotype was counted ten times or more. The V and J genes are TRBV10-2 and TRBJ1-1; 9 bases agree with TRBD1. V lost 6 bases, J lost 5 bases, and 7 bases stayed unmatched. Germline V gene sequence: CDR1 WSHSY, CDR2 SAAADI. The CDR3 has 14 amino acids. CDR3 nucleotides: TGCGCCAGCAGCGCGGGACAGGGCGGAACTGAAGCTTTCTTT. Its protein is CASSAGQGGTEAFF.

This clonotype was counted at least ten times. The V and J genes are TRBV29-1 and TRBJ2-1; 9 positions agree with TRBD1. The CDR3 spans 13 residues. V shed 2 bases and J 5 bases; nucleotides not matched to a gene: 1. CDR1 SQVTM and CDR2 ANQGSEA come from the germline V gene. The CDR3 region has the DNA TGCAGCGTTGAACGGACAGGGGACAATGAGCAGTTCTTC. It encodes CSVERTGDNEQFF.

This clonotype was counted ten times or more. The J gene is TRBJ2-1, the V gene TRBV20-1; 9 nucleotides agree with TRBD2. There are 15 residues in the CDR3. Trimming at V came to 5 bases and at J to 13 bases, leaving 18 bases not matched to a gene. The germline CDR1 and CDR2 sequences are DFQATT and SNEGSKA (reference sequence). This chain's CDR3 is CSALRGRAWGGGQFF. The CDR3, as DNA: TGCAGTGCTCTGCGCGGGAGGGCCTGGGGGGGCGGTCAGTTCTTC.

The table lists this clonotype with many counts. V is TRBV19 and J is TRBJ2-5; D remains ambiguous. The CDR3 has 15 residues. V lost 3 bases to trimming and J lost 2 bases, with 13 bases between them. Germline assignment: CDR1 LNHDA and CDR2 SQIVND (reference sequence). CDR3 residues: CASSMGPFGQETQYF. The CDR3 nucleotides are TGTGCCAGTAGTATGGGCCCCTTCGGGCAAGAGACCCAGTACTTC.

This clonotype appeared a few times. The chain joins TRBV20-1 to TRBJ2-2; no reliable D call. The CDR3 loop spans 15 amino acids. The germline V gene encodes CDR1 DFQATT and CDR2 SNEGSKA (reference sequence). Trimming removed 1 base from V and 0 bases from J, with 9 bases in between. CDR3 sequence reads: CSARGLDANTGELFF. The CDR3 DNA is TGCAGTGCTAGAGGACTCGACGCGAACACCGGGGAGCTGTTTTTT.

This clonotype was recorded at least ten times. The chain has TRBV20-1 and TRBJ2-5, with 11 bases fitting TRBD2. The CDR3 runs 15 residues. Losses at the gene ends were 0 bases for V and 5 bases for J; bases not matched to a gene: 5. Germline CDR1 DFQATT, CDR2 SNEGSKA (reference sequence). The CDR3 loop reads CSARDWTSGPETQYF. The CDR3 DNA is TGCAGTGCTAGAGATTGGACTAGCGGGCCTGAGACCCAGTACTTC.

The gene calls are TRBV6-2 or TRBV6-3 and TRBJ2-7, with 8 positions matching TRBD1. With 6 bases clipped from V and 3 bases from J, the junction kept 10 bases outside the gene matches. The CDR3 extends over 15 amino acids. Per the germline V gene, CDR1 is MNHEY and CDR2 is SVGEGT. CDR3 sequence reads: CASRPGQVAYYEQYF. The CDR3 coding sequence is TGTGCCAGCAGGCCGGGACAGGTGGCGTACTACGAGCAGTACTTC.

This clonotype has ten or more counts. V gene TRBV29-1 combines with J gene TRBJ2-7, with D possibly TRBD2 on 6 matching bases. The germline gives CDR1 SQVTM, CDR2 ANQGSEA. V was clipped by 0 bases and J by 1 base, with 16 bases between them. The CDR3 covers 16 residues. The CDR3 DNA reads TGCAGCGTTGAAGATCCCGGAGGGCCCGGTTCCTACGAGCAGTACTTC. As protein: CSVEDPGGPGSYEQYF.

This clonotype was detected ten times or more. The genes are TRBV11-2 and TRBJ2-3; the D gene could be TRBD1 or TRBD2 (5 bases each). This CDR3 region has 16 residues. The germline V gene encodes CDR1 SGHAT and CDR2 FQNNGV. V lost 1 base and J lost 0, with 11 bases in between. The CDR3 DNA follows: TGTGCCAGCAGCTTAGCGGGGCGGACTAGCACAGATACGCAGTATTTT. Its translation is CASSLAGRTSTDTQYF.

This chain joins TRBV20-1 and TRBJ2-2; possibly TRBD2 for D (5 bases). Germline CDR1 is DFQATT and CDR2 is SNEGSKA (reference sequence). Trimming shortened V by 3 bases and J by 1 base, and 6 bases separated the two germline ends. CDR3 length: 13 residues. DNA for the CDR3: TGCAGTGCTAGCGGACTGAACACCGGGGAGCTGTTTTTT. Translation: CSASGLNTGELFF.

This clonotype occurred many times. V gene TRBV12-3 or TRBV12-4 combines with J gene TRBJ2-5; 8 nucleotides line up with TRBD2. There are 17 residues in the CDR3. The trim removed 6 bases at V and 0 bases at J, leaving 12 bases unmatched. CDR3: CASSYGRASGHQETQYF. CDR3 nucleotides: TGTGCCAGCAGCTACGGGAGGGCTAGCGGCCACCAAGAGACCCAGTACTTC.

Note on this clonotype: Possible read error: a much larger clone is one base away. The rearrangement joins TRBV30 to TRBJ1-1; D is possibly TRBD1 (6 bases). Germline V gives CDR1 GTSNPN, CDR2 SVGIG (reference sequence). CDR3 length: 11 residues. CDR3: CSAGQNTEALF. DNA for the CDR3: TGCTCTGCCGGACAGAACACTGAAGCTCTCTTT. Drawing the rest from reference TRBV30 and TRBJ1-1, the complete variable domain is SQTIHQWPATLVQPVGSPLSLECTVEGTSNPNLYWYRQAAGRGLQLLFYSVGIGQISSEVPQNLSASRPQDRQFILSSKKLLLSDSGFYLCSAGQNTEALFGQGTRLTVV.

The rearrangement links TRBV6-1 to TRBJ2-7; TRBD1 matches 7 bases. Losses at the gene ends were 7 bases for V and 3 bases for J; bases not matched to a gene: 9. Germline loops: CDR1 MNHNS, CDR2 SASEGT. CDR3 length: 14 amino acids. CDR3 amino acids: CASNVGQGVYEQYF. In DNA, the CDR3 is TGTGCCAGCAACGTAGGTCAGGGGGTCTACGAGCAGTACTTC.

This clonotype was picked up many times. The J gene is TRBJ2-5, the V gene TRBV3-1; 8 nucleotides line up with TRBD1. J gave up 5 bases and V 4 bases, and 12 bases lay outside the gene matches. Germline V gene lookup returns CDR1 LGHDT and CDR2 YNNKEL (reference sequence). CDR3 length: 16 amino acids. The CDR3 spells CASSPRFGTGFETQYF. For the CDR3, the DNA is TGTGCCAGCAGCCCCCGCTTCGGGACAGGCTTTGAGACCCAGTACTTC.

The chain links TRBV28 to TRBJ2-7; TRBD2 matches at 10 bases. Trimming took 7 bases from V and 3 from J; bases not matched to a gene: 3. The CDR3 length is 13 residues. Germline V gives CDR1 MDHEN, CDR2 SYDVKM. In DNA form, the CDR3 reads TGTGCCAGCAATCTAGCGGGGGTCTACGAGCAGTACTTC. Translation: CASNLAGVYEQYF.

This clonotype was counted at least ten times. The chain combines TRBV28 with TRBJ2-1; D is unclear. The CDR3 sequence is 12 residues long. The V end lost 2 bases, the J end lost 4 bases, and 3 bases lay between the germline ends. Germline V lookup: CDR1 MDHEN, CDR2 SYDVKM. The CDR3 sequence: CASSLRYNEQFF. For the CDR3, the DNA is TGTGCCAGCAGTTTACGGTACAATGAGCAGTTCTTC.

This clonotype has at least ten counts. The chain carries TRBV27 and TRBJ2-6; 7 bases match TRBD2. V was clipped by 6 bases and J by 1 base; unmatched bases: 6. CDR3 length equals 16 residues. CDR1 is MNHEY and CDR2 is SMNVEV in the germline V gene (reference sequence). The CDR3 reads CASRGQGLSGANVLTF. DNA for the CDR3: TGTGCCAGCAGAGGTCAGGGACTATCTGGGGCCAACGTCCTGACTTTC.

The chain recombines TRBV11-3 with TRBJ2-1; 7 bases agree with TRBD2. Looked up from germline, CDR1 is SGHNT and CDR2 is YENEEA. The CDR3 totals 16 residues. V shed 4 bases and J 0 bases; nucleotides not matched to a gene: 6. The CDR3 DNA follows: TGTGCCAGCAGCTCGCCGGGACTACCCTCCTACAATGAGCAGTTCTTC. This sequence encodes CASSSPGLPSYNEQFF. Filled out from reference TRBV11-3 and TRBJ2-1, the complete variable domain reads EAGVVQSPRYKIIEKKQPVAFWCNPISGHNTLYWYLQNLGQGPELLIRYENEEAVDDSQLPKDRFSAERLKGVDSTLKIQPAELGDSAVYLCASSSPGLPSYNEQFFGPGTRLTVL.

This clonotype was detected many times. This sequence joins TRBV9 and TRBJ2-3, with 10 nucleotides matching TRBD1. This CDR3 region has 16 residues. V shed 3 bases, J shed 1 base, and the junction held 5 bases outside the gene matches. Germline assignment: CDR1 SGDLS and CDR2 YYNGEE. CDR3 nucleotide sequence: TGTGCCAGCAGCGCCCATGGGACAGGGGGCACAGATACGCAGTATTTT. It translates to CASSAHGTGGTDTQYF.